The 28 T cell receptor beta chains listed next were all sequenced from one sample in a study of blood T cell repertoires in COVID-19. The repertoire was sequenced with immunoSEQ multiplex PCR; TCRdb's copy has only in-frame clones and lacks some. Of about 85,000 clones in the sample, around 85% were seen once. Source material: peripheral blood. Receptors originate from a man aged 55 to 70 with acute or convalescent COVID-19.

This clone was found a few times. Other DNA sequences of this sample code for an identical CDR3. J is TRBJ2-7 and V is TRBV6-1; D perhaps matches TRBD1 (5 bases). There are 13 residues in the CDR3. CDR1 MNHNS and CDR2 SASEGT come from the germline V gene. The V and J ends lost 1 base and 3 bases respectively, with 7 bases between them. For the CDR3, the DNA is TGTGCCAGCAGTGAAGGGGGCTACTACGAGCAGTACTTC. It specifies CASSEGGYYEQYF.

DNA for the CDR3: TGTGCCAGCAGCACTCGACTAGCGGGGAGAAATGAGCAGTTCTTC. Translation gives CASSTRLAGRNEQFF. The rearrangement links TRBV7-8 to TRBJ2-1; 11 bases agree with TRBD2. The germline gives CDR1 SGHVS, CDR2 FQNEAQ. V lost 5 bases and J lost 7; bases outside the gene matches: 7. The CDR3 consists of 15 residues.

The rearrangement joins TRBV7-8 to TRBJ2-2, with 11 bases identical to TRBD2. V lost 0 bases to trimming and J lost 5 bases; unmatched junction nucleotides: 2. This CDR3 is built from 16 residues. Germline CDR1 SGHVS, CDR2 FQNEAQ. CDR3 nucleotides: TGTGCCAGCAGCTTAGCTAGCGGGGGGGTAACCGGGGAGCTGTTTTTT. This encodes CASSLASGGVTGELFF.

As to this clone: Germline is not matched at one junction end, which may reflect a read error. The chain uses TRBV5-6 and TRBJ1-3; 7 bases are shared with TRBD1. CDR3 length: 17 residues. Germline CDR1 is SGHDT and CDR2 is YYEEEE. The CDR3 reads CASSLDRGMVWAQVEDF. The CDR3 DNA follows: TGTGCCAGCAGCTTGGACAGGGGTATGGTCTGGGCCCAGGTCGAAGATTTT.

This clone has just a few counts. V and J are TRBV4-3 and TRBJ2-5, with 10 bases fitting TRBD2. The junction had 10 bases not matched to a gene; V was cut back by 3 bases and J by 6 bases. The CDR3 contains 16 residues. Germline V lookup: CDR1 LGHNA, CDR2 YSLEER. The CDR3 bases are TGCGCCAGCAGCCACCTAAGCGGGGGGGTTGTTAAGACCCAGTACTTC. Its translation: CASSHLSGGVVKTQYF.

CDR3 DNA: TGTGCCAGCAGTTACTCTCCGGGGGTCAACGAGCAGTACTTC. Residues: CASSYSPGVNEQYF. The chain carries TRBV6-5 and TRBJ2-7, with D maybe TRBD2 (6 bases). The germline gives CDR1 MNHEY, CDR2 SVGAGI. This CDR3 is 14 amino acids long. Trimming stripped 0 bases from V and 5 bases from J, with 11 bases between.

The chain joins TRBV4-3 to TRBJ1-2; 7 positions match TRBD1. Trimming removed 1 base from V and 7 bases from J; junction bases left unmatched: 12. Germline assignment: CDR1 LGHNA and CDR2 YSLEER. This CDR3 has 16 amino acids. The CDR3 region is CASSQAGLGGASGYTF. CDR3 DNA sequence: TGCGCCAGCAGCCAAGCTGGGCTAGGGGGCGCGAGTGGCTACACCTTC.

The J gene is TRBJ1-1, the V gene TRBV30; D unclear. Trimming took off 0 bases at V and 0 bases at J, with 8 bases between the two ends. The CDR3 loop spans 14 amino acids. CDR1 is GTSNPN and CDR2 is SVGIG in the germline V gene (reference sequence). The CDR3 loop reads CAWSVPGMNTEAFF. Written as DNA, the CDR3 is TGTGCCTGGAGTGTGCCAGGAATGAACACTGAAGCTTTCTTT.

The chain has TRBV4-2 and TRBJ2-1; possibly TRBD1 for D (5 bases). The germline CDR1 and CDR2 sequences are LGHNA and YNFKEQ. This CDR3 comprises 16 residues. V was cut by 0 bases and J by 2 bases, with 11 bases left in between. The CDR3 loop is CASSQEGQGAYNEQFF. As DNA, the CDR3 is TGTGCCAGCAGCCAAGAAGGGCAGGGTGCCTACAATGAGCAGTTCTTC.

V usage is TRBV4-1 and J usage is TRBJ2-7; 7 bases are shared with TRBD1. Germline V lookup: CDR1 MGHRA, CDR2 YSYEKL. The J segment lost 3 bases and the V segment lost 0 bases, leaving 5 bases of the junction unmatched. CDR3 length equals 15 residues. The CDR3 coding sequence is TGCGCCAGCAGCCAAGATCGGGGACAGTTCTACGAGCAGTACTTC. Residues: CASSQDRGQFYEQYF.

Here the CDR3 reads CASSRDRKRGYTF. The CDR3 nucleotides are TGTGCCAGCAGTAGGGACAGAAAAAGGGGCTACACCTTC. V gene TRBV12-3 or TRBV12-4 combines with J gene TRBJ1-2; 7 bases match TRBD1. CDR3 length equals 13 residues. J gave up 8 bases and V 5 bases, and 8 bases lay outside the gene matches.

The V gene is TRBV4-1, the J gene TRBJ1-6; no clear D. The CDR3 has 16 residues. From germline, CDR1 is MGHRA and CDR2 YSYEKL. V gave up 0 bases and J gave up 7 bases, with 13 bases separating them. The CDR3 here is CASSQDPPDSNSPLHF. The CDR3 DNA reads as TGCGCCAGCAGCCAAGACCCTCCGGATAGCAATTCACCCCTCCACTTT.

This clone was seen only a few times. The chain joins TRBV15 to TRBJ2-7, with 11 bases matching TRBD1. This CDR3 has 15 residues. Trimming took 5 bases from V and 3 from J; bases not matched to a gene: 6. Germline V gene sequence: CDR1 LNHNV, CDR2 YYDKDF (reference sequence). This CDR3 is CATSGPGQGDYEQYF. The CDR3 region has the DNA TGTGCCACCAGCGGACCGGGACAGGGGGACTACGAGCAGTACTTC.

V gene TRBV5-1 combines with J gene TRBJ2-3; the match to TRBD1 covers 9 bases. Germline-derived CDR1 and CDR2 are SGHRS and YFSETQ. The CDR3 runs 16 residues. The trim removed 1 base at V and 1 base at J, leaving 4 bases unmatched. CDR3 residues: CASSLIRDRGTDTQYF. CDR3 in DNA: TGCGCCAGCAGCTTGATCCGGGACAGGGGCACAGATACGCAGTATTTT.

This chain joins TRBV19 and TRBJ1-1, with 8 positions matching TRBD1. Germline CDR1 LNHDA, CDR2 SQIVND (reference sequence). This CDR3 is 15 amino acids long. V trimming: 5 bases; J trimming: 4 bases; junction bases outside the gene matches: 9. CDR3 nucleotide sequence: TGTGCCAGTAGTTTTGACAGGGGTGGAGGCACTGAAGCTTTCTTT. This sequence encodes CASSFDRGGGTEAFF.

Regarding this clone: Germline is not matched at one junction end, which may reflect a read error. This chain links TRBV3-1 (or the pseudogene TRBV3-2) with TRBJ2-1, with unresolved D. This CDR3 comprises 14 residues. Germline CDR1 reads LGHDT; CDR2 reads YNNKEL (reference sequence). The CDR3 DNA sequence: TGTGCCAGCAACCAAGATCCTTCCTACAATGAGCAGTTCTTC. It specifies CASNQDPSYNEQFF.

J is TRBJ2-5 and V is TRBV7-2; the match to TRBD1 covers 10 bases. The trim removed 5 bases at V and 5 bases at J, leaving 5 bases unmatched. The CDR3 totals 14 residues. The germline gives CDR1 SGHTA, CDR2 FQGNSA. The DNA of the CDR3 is TGTGCCAGCAGCCGGGACAGGGGCATGGAGACCCAGTACTTC. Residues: CASSRDRGMETQYF.

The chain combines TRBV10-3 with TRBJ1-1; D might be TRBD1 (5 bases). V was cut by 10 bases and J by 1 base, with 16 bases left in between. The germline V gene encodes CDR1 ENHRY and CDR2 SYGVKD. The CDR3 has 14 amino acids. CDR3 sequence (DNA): TGTGCCACCCGGGGGGGAGCAACGAACACTGAAGCTTTCTTT. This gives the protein CATRGGATNTEAFF.

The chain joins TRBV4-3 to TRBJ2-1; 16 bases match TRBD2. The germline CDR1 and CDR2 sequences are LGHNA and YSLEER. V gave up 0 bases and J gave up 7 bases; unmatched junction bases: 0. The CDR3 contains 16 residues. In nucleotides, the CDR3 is TGCGCCAGCAGCCAAGAGGGACTAGCGGGGGGGAATGAGCAGTTCTTC. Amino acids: CASSQEGLAGGNEQFF.

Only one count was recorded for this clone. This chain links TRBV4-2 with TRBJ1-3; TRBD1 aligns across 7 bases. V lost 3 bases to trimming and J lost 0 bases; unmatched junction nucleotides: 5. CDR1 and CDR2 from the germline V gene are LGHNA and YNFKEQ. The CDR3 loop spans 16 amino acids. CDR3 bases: TGTGCCAGCAGCCAGAGGACAGGCCTCTCTGGAAACACCATATATTTT. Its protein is CASSQRTGLSGNTIYF.

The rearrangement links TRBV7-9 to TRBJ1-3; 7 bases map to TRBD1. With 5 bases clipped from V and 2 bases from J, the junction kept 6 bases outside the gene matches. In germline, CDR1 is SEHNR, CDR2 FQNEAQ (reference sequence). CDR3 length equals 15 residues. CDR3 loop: CASSVTGAAGNTIYF. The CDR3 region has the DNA TGTGCCAGCAGCGTAACAGGGGCGGCTGGAAACACCATATATTTT.

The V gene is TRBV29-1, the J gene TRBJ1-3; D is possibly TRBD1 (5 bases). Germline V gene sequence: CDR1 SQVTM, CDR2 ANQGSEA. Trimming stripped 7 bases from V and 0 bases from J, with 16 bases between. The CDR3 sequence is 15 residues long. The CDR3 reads CSASGGAHSGNTIYF. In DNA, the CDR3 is TGCAGCGCAAGTGGAGGGGCCCACTCTGGAAACACCATATATTTT.

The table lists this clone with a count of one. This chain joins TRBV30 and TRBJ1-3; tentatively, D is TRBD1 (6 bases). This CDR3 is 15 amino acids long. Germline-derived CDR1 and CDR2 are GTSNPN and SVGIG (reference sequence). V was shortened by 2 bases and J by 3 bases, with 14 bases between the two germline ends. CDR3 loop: CAWSRIGGGGNTIYF. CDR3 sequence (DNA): TGTGCCTGGAGTAGGATTGGGGGCGGTGGAAACACCATATATTTT.

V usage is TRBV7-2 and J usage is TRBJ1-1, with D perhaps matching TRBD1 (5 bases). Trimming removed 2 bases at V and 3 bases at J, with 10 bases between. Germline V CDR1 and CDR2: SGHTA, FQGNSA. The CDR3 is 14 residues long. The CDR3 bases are TGTGCCAGCAGCTTAAGGGGCGGCTACACTGAAGCTTTCTTT. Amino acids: CASSLRGGYTEAFF. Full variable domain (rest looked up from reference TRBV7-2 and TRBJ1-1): GAGVSQSPSNKVTEKGKDVELRCDPISGHTALYWYRQSLGQGLEFLIYFQGNSAPDKSGLPSDRFSAERTGGSVSTLTIQRTQQEDSAVYLCASSLRGGYTEAFFGQGTRLTVV.

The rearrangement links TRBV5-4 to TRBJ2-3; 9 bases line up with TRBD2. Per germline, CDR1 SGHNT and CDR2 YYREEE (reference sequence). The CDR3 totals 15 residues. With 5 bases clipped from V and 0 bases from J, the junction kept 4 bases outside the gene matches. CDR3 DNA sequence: TGTGCCAGCAGTTTTACTAGCGGGAGCACAGATACGCAGTATTTT. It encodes CASSFTSGSTDTQYF. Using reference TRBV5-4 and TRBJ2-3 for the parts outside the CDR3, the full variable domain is ETGVTQSPTHLIKTRGQQVTLRCSSQSGHNTVSWYQQALGQGPQFIFQYYREEENGRGNFPPRFSGLQFPNYSSELNVNALELDDSALYLCASSFTSGSTDTQYFGPGTRLTVL.

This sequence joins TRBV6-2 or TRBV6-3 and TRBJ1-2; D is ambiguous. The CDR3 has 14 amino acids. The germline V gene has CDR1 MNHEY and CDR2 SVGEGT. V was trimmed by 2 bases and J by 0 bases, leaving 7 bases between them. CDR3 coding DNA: TGTGCCAGCAGTTACGACTGGGCTAACTATGGCTACACCTTC. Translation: CASSYDWANYGYTF.

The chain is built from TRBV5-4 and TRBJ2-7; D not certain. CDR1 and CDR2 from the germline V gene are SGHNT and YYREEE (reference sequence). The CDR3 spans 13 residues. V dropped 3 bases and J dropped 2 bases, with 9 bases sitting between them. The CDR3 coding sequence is TGTGCCAGCAGCTCCGTCCCCGCCTACGAGCAGTACTTC. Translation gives CASSSVPAYEQYF.

The CDR3 loop is CASSARGQGATYEQYF. The CDR3 DNA reads TGTGCCAGCAGCGCCCGGGGACAGGGGGCGACCTACGAGCAGTACTTC. V usage is TRBV21-1 and J usage is TRBJ2-7; the table's D gene call, TRBD1, was not cross checked with the DNA. TRBV21-1 is classified as a pseudogene. The CDR3 has 16 residues.